The rows below give T cell receptor beta chains drawn from one sample of a study of shared clonotypes between healthy human individuals. Using immunoSEQ multiplex PCR, the repertoire was profiled, and TCRdb retains in-frame clones only, with some absent. The sample carries about 2.1 million clones, 80% to 95% recorded once. Material for sequencing was naive CD8+ T cells from PBMCs. Receptors were obtained from a young man in good health. Some clones in this sample may be carry-over from other donors' samples. Both conserved end residues are part of each CDR3. D genes are given only for firm matches. Expanded clones are given a class, and other clones once, few, many or no size at all.

>TRBD1|TRBV7-3|TRBJ2-3|.
CASSLTLGTGNTDTQYF
TGTGCCAGCAGCTTAACTCTGGGGACAGGAAACACAGATACGCAGTATTTT
>.|TRBV13|TRBJ2-7|.
CASSLGRLVGYEQYF
TGTGCCAGCAGCTTGGGTCGGCTAGTCGGCTACGAGCAGTACTTC
>.|TRBV27|TRBJ2-2|.
CASSLGRTGELFF
TGTGCCAGCAGTTTAGGGAGGACCGGGGAGCTGTTTTTT
>.|TRBV6-4|TRBJ2-3|.
CASSDSFNSDTQYF
TGTGCCAGCAGTGACTCGTTCAATTCAGATACGCAGTATTTT
>.|TRBV7-9|TRBJ1-5|.
CASSLGGFDQPQHF
TGTGCCAGCAGCCTCGGAGGTTTCGATCAGCCCCAGCATTTT
>.|TRBV5-1|TRBJ2-1|once
CASSQGRKGTYNEQFF
TGCGCCAGCAGCCAAGGACGGAAGGGGACCTACAATGAGCAGTTCTTC
>.|TRBV28|TRBJ1-5|.
CASSLVDEGDQPQHF
TGTGCCAGCAGTTTAGTTGACGAGGGCGATCAGCCCCAGCATTTT
>.|TRBV7-9|TRBJ2-6|.
CASSPPGPNGANVLTF
TGTGCCAGCAGCCCCCCGGGGCCTAATGGGGCCAACGTCCTGACTTTC
>.|TRBV21-1|TRBJ1-3|.
CASSASTAPLSGNTIYF
TGTGCCAGCAGCGCTTCAACGGCCCCTCTCTCTGGAAACACCATATATTTT
>TRBD2|TRBV5-6|TRBJ2-3|.
CASSRAGLAGATDTQYF
TGTGCCAGCAGCAGAGCTGGACTAGCGGGAGCCACAGATACGCAGTATTTT
>.|TRBV28|TRBJ2-5|.
CASSLQWGSGQETQYF
TGTGCCAGCAGTTTACAATGGGGTAGCGGCCAAGAGACCCAGTACTTC
>.|TRBV13|TRBJ1-2|.
CASSAETQLAWGYTF
TGTGCCAGCAGCGCCGAAACACAACTAGCTTGGGGCTACACCTTC
>TRBD1|TRBV6-5|TRBJ2-7|.
CASSLGTAYEQYF
TGTGCCAGCAGCCTCGGGACAGCTTACGAGCAGTACTTC
>TRBD1|TRBV7-9|TRBJ2-1|.
CASSLTGENVYNEQFF
TGTGCCAGCAGCTTAACAGGGGAGAACGTTTACAATGAGCAGTTCTTC
>.|TRBV27|TRBJ2-7|.
CASSPGRWATYEQYF
TGTGCCAGCAGTCCCGGACGATGGGCGACCTACGAGCAGTACTTC
>.|TRBV19|TRBJ2-3|.
CASSALGQRRDTQYF
TGTGCCAGTAGTGCTCTCGGACAGCGACGCGATACGCAGTATTTT
>TRBD2|TRBV14|TRBJ2-1|.
CASSGTSGGYNEQFF
TGTGCCAGCAGCGGGACTAGCGGGGGATACAATGAGCAGTTCTTC
>.|TRBV4-3|TRBJ1-4|.
CASSPLGGEKLFF
TGCGCCAGCAGCCCCCTGGGGGGGGAAAAACTGTTTTTT
>TRBD2|TRBV2|TRBJ2-7|.
CASSPGTSGTYEQYF
TGTGCCAGCAGTCCCGGGACTAGCGGAACCTACGAGCAGTACTTC
>.|TRBV28|TRBJ2-7|.
CASKIGESSEQYF
TGTGCCAGCAAAATAGGAGAGAGTTCCGAGCAGTACTTC
>.|TRBV28|TRBJ2-7|.
CASSLERRGTADEQYF
TGTGCCAGCAGTTTAGAACGAAGGGGGACCGCCGACGAGCAGTACTTC
>.|TRBV4-1|TRBJ2-7|.
CASSPEESGYEQYF
TGCGCCAGCAGCCCGGAGGAATCAGGCTACGAGCAGTACTTC
>TRBD1|TRBV6-1|TRBJ2-1|.
CASSDRDSHNEQFF
TGTGCCAGCAGTGACCGGGACAGCCACAATGAGCAGTTCTTC
>.|TRBV27|TRBJ1-1|few
CASSSYTEAFF
TGTGCCAGCAGTTCATACACTGAAGCTTTCTTT